These T cell receptor beta chains were read from a single sample in a study of blood T cell repertoires in COVID-19. Produced via immunoSEQ multiplex PCR; TCRdb's table is partial and in-frame only. The data show approximately 330,000 clones, with approximately 88% seen just once and approximately 9.3% held by the top ten. The specimen was peripheral blood. The source of these receptors is a man between 25 and 39 years old with COVID-19, enrolled during active disease. The CDR3 runs from the conserved cysteine through the conserved F or W. A D gene is named only where the DNA matches it firmly. The size of a clone is reported for some rows only, either as once, few or many, or as a class for expanded clones.

>TRBJ1-3|-|TRBV7-9|-
TGTGCCAGCAGCTTGGAGGGGCGGGGCGGAAACACCATATATTTT
CASSLEGRGGNTIYF
>TRBJ1-4|once|TRBV4-3|TRBD1
TGCGCCAGCAGCCGGCTGACAGGGGGCAATGAAAAACTGTTTTTT
CASSRLTGGNEKLFF
>TRBJ2-7|-|TRBV4-2|TRBD1
TGTGCCAGCAGCCAAAGGGACAGGGGTTTCTACGAGCAGTACTTC
CASSQRDRGFYEQYF
>TRBJ1-5|-|TRBV7-2|-
TGTGCCACCACGGCGCGGGCAGGCAATCAGCCCCAGCATTTT
CATTARAGNQPQHF
>TRBJ2-5|-|TRBV6-5|TRBD1
TGTGCCAGCAGGGGGACAGGGGTAGAGACCCAGTACTTC
CASRGTGVETQYF
>TRBJ2-1|-|TRBV6-6|-
TGTGCCAGCAGTTTAACTAGTCCGTCGGGGAATGAGCAGTTCTTC
CASSLTSPSGNEQFF
>TRBJ2-7|-|TRBV5-5|TRBD1
TGTGCCAGCAGCCTAGGGACAGCTAAAAGCTCCTACGAGCAGTACTTC
CASSLGTAKSSYEQYF
>TRBJ2-2|-|TRBV28|-
TGTGCCAGCAGTTCTGGCCCCGGGGGAGTGATCGGGGAGCTGTTTTTT
CASSSGPGGVIGELFF
>TRBJ1-2|-|TRBV10-3|TRBD1
TGTGCCATCAGTGAGGACAGGGACCTCTATGGCTACACCTTC
CAISEDRDLYGYTF
>TRBJ2-2|-|TRBV10-3|-
TGTGCCATCAGTGAGGAGGGCACCCGAACCGGGGAGCTGTTTTTT
CAISEEGTRTGELFF
>TRBJ2-1|-|TRBV4-1|TRBD2
TGCGCCAGCAGCCAAGAGGAGGGTAGGGGACTAGTCTACCACAATGAGCAGTTCTTC
CASSQEEGRGLVYHNEQFF
>TRBJ1-2|-|TRBV24-1|-
TGTGCCACCAGTGACAGGGGTTATGGCTACACCTTC
CATSDRGYGYTF
>TRBJ1-3|few|TRBV5-4|TRBD1
TGTGCCAGCAGCCCGAGACAGGGGGCAGGGGGAAACACCATATATTTT
CASSPRQGAGGNTIYF
>TRBJ2-6|few|TRBV6-1|-
TGTGCCAGCAGTGAATATGAAGTGGGCGGGACTGGGGCCAACGTCCTGACTTTC
CASSEYEVGGTGANVLTF
>TRBJ2-7|-|TRBV10-3|TRBD1
TGTGCCATCAGGGAGACAGGGGGAACCTACGAGCAGTACTTC
CAIRETGGTYEQYF
>TRBJ2-1|-|TRBV24-1|TRBD2
TGTGCCACCAGTGTGACTAGCGGGAGGATCAATGAGCAGTTCTTC
CATSVTSGRINEQFF